This T cell receptor (beta chain) originates from a study of blood T cell repertoires in COVID-19. Study summary: PBMCs, B-cell-depleted T cells, or T cells were the source of the cDNA or gDNA that made up the material.

The CDR3 loop spans 17 amino acids. The V gene end was trimmed by 5 bases and the J gene end by 4 bases; junction bases not matched to a gene: 12. The germline gives CDR1 SGHTA, CDR2 FQGNSA. Profiled with immunoSEQ multiplex PCR; TCRdb holds only in-frame clones, not every one. The sample lists some 350,000 clones; more than 80% were seen once. Sequenced material: peripheral blood. This TCR was recovered from a woman under 40 with COVID-19, enrolled during active disease. This chain joins TRBV7-2 and TRBJ2-2, with 8 bases lining up with TRBD2. As DNA, the CDR3 is TGTGCCAGCAGCCCAGAAGTACTAGCGGCCCTCACCGGGGAGCTGTTTTTT. It is translated as CASSPEVLAALTGELFF. The complete variable domain, with remaining parts taken from reference TRBV7-2 and TRBJ2-2, reads GAGVSQSPSNKVTEKGKDVELRCDPISGHTALYWYRQSLGQGLEFLIYFQGNSAPDKSGLPSDRFSAERTGGSVSTLTIQRTQQEDSAVYLCASSPEVLAALTGELFFGEGSRLTVL.